Below, one T cell receptor (beta chain) is given with its context. Its binding antigen is unknown. Per-nucleotide qualities are absent, and no much larger clonotype sits a single base away. This CDR3 is also generated by other DNA sequences in the sample. V and J are truncated by 0 bases and 5 bases respectively, leaving an intervening sequence of 8 bases. From the cysteine up to the phenylalanine, the CDR3 has a length of 13 residues. Only the CDR3 part of the read is kept: 39 bases, read in frame from the first base. CDR1 and CDR2 were assigned from the germline V gene (reference sequence) as GTSNPN and SVGIG. Using the deep immunoSEQ assay, multiplex PCR amplified TCR CDR3 regions from genomic DNA. Extracted genomic DNA from each cell subset was distributed evenly across all wells of several immunoSEQ 96-well plates, and each plate was treated as a replicate. For sorted subsets, about 200 ng genomic DNA, equal to tens of thousands of T cell genomes, was loaded into each replicate PCR. Purified libraries were measured with a Qubit 3.0 fluorometer, size-checked on a Bioanalyzer 2100, and measured again with the KAPA Library Quantification kit. Each immunoSEQ 96-well plate was sequenced on its own single-read 150-cycle Illumina NextSeq 550 flow cell. From the authors' description of their analysis: Because the immunoSEQ output held only junctional sequences and lacked quality scores, the filtering could not match the filtering applied to full-length reads. Sequences were annotated with PyIR, a Python wrapper for IgBLAST v1.9, using IMGT germline references to assign V/J genes and CDR3. Reads were filtered out if the reads had weak V/J assignments (E-value above 1e-6), no CDR3, stop codons, out-of-frame junctions, or ambiguous translated residues. V3J clonotypes were defined as sequences sharing an identical inferred V gene, J gene, and CDR3 amino acid sequence. To compute the percentage overlap between repertoires, the number of shared unique clonotypes was divided by the size of the smaller repertoire. Three approaches were used to assess repertoire richness: RTK rarefaction, the Chao1 estimator, and Recon v2.1 estimates of unobserved clonotypes. Generation probabilities for all TCRbeta clonotypes obtained by the gDNA method from a handful of donors were computed using OLGA. Sourced from immuneACCESS, this table was stored by TCRdb with only in-frame sequences that have V and J called. A share of the clones is absent; for the studies checked, an unresolved V gene accounts for under half, and the remainder has no known explanation. D and trimming were read from the DNA, whereas the V and J calls and clone size are those reported in that table. The sample records about 2.2 million clones, roughly 93% of which are singletons. The top ten clonotypes cover about 1.7% of the sample.

This entry is derived from a study of shared clonotypes between healthy human individuals (dated by TCRdb to about 2020). About the study as a whole: The cohort included a few men and a couple of women between 18 and 49 years of age. Libraries were prepared and TCR repertoires were sequenced by different laboratories using diverse techniques, in order to increase sequencing depth and limit assay-specific biases. Per donor, three plates each were used for CD4 naive and CD4 memory, two for CD8 naive, and one for CD8 memory. The study deeply sequenced blood TCR repertoires of about 5 healthy adults to estimate repertoire size and the extent of clonotype sharing between individuals. Leukapheresis yielded between about 0.8 and 8.9 billion PBMCs per donor.

CD8 naive samples consisted of CD45RO-negative cells that were positively selected for CCR7, yielding a CD45RA+CCR7+ population without TemRA cells. The donors were healthy, HIV-negative adults with no recently reported acute infections or vaccinations. Every donor was a Caucasian adult living in Nashville, Tennessee, USA. After blood collection by leukapheresis, PBMCs were isolated using Ficoll-Histopaque density gradient centrifugation and then cryopreserved in the vapor phase of liquid nitrogen. Purity and quantity of every magnetically sorted T cell population were checked by analytical flow cytometry. Genomic DNA was isolated from each sorted fraction and quantified by UV absorbance on a Nanodrop 2000c. The research as a whole found: Naive subsets generally had larger estimated clonotype richness than memory subsets. Across four donors, approximately 5% of naive CD4, approximately 3.6% of naive CD8, around 2.1% of memory CD4, and approximately 0.42% of memory CD8 clonotypes were shared. Rarefaction of sorted-subset datasets indicated incomplete sequencing despite the large sequencing depth. Pairwise subsampling led to the expectation that sequencing depth would affect the degree of clonotype sharing among donors. The small number of donors limited the genetic and exposure-history diversity represented. Higher generation probabilities were observed for clonotypes shared by all four sorted-subset donors than for non-shared clonotypes. Only blood was sampled, and tissue TCR repertoires likely differ from those in blood.

The TCR originated in a man aged 18 to 29 in good health. Some clones in this sample may be carry-over from other donors' samples. Sample: naive CD8+ T cells from PBMCs. This specimen's cell subset or site label, interpreted: CD45RA+CCR7+. The chain is made from TRBV30 and TRBJ1-5, with a weak D call of TRBD1 (5 bases match). At the DNA level, the sequence is TGTGCCTGGAGTGTCCAGGGAGATCAGCCCCAGCATTTT. This sequence encodes CAWSVQGDQPQHF.